This T cell receptor beta chain derives from a study of blood T cell repertoires in COVID-19. About the study: Sites across the United States, Italy and Spain contributed samples from acute and convalescent COVID-19. Sample material is recorded as cDNA or gDNA derived from T cells, B-cell-depleted T cells, or PBMCs.

Per the original methods: Amplified reference gene primers provided the basis for estimating nucleated cell counts. TCRdb keeps only in-frame clones here, not all; method: immunoSEQ multiplex PCR. The DNA was the basis for D and trimming; V, J and clone size are from that table. The sample lists about 160,000 clones, over 70% seen once, with around 6.1% in the top ten. Sequenced: peripheral blood. The TCR originated in an elderly man with acute or convalescent COVID-19.

The CDR3 protein is CAISESVTGGTDTQYF. The CDR3 coding sequence is TGTGCCATCAGTGAGTCGGTCACAGGGGGCACAGATACGCAGTATTTT. This chain uses TRBV10-3 with TRBJ2-3; 7 bases map to TRBD1. Germline CDR1 reads ENHRY; CDR2 reads SYGVKD. V lost 0 bases to trimming and J lost 1 base; unmatched junction nucleotides: 4. The CDR3 totals 16 residues.